The present entry profiles one T cell receptor beta chain with its context. The count of this clone is one. The specificity of this receptor is unknown. Qualities for individual bases were not recorded, and no much larger clone is one base off. From V the trimming removes 3 bases and from J it removes 3 bases, while the gene matches leave 10 bases of the junction unaccounted for. There are 18 amino acids in the CDR3, from cysteine to phenylalanine inclusive. The CDR3 DNA has 54 bases and is translated from base 1. From a lookup of the germline V gene, CDR1 and CDR2 are MGHRA and YSYEKL. The entry originates in a study of blood T cell repertoires in COVID-19 (dated by TCRdb to 2020 to 2021). A note on the overall study: Samples from collaborators originated in the United States, Italy and Spain and spanned both the acute and convalescent phases of COVID-19. The prospective study material was composed of cDNA or gDNA derived from T cells, B-cell-depleted T cells, or PBMCs. Subjects who had been exposed to COVID-19, were actively infected with it, or had recovered from it provided the deeply sampled blood TCRbeta repertoires that made up the dataset. A freely available public database, intended as a resource for researchers studying the immune response to SARS-CoV-2, is where the repertoires were released. The samples were drawn from two sources: the first 160 participants of the ongoing ImmuneRACE study, and 950 to 1,500 subjects contributed by 6 global collaborators. Sample metadata almost always included a de-identified subject ID, COVID-19 status, age in years and sex. HLA class I and class II types, where available, came from metadata supplied by the sample provider rather than from assay-based typing. Results and caveats for the whole study, not just this receptor: The quantity of clinical and demographic metadata differed by source and by participant and was supplied without curation.

Whole blood was collected in K2EDTA tubes by collaborating institutions according to the institutions' own protocols. For TCRbeta analysis, collaborators shipped samples as frozen whole blood, isolated PBMCs, or DNA extracted from either of those sample types. TCRbeta CDR3 regions were amplified from genomic DNA using the immunoSEQ Assay, a bias-controlled multiplex PCR. The paper's data handling went like this. The number of nucleated cells in each sample was estimated by amplification of reference gene primers within the assay. To quantify the absolute abundance of each unique TCRbeta CDR3 rearrangement, sequence reads were collapsed and filtered. For each sample, productive Simpson clonality was calculated as the square root of Simpson's diversity index across productive rearrangements. In its TCRdb copy, this immuneACCESS table keeps in-frame sequences only and misses some clones. Where compared with another copy, unresolved V genes explain less than half of these, and the others have no known cause. V, J and clone size are taken as reported in that table, and D and trimming were inferred from the DNA itself. Counted in this sample were around 210,000 clones; 70% to 90% of them appeared once. 0.78% of the sample goes to the ten largest clones.

The rearranged segments are TRBV4-1 and TRBJ2-7; 14 of the junction bases match TRBD2. Sequences were obtained from peripheral blood. The source of this sequence is a woman in her seventies with acute or convalescent COVID-19. DNA sequence: TGCGCCAGCAGCCACCCCGGACTAGCGGGAGGAAGAGGCTACGAGCAGTACTTC. This translates into CASSHPGLAGGRGYEQYF.